This T cell receptor beta chain was sequenced in a study of blood T cell repertoires in COVID-19. Study in general: The samples span acute and convalescent COVID-19 from the United States, Italy and Spain. PBMCs, B-cell-depleted T cells, or T cells provided the cDNA or gDNA that made up the material.

The CDR3 totals 14 residues. Trimming took 7 bases from V and 0 from J; bases not matched to a gene: 5. CDR1 is SNHLY, CDR2 FYNNEI, per germline. As originally analysed: Using reference gene primer amplification, nucleated cell counts were estimated. Generated by immunoSEQ multiplex PCR, the TCRdb table keeps only in-frame clones and is missing some. The V and J calls and clone size come from that table; D and trimming were worked out from the DNA. The sample holds 120,000 to 150,000 clones, over 65% seen once. The chain recombines TRBV2 with TRBJ2-5; TRBD1 aligns across 7 bases. The source material was peripheral blood. The receptor comes from a human donor in a cohort sampled during active COVID-19. The CDR3 spells CASTEGQNQETQYF. The DNA for the CDR3 is TGTGCCAGCACTGAGGGACAGAACCAAGAGACCCAGTACTTC.